Given below is one TCR beta chain in context. The data are from a study of cytomegalovirus exposure and HLA in healthy donors. Germline CDR1 and CDR2: GTSNPN and SVGIG (reference sequence). The CDR3 totals 12 residues. V lost 5 bases to trimming and J lost 4 bases; unmatched junction nucleotides: 3. The study ran its PCR with 60 Vbeta and 13 Jbeta primers. The protocol was immunoSEQ multiplex PCR, while the TCRdb copy is restricted to in-frame clones and leaves out a portion. Here the sample spans approximately 70,000 clones, around 81% being singletons. J is TRBJ1-1 and V is TRBV30; TRBD1 matches at 8 bases. This clonotype originated in a man aged 50-59 years in good health and CMV-seronegative. Material: PBMCs. The CDR3 DNA reads as TGTGCCTGGCCTACAGGGGGCACTGAAGCTTTCTTT. Protein product: CAWPTGGTEAFF.